A selection of T cell receptor beta chains follows, all from one sample in a study of high-grade serous ovarian cancer treatment subgroups. Generated by immunoSEQ multiplex PCR, the TCRdb table keeps only in-frame clones and is missing some. This sample yields tens of thousands of clones, of which about 88% are seen a single time; about 2.1% belongs to the top ten. The sequenced sample was tumor tissue. These receptors were taken from a human donor with high-grade serous ovarian cancer. Both conserved end residues are part of each CDR3. D genes are given only for firm matches.

j_call v_call d_call cdr3_nt cdr3_aa
TRBJ1-5 TRBV28 TRBD1 TGTGCCAGCAGTACAGGGGGCGGCGGTCAGCCCCAGCATTTT CASSTGGGGQPQHF
TRBJ2-3 TRBV19 - TGTGCCAGTAGAGGGGGAGGGCGTCCCCTTAAAGATACGCAGTATTTT CASRGGGRPLKDTQYF
TRBJ2-5 TRBV5-1 TRBD2 TGCGCCAGCAGCGTAGGGACTAGCGGGTTGGAGACCCAGTACTTC CASSVGTSGLETQYF
TRBJ2-7 TRBV7-9 TRBD1 TGTGCCAGCAGTCCAAGGGACAGTTTATTCTCCTACGAGCAGTACTTC CASSPRDSLFSYEQYF
TRBJ2-7 TRBV4-1 - TGCGCCAGCAGCCCATTTAAGGGCTACGAGCAGTACTTC CASSPFKGYEQYF
TRBJ2-6 TRBV10-2 - TGCGCCAGCAGTGAGGCCGGGGCCAACGTCCTGACTTTC CASSEAGANVLTF
TRBJ2-3 TRBV14 TRBD2 TGTGCCAGCAGCGCACTAGCGGGAGGGCCCTCAGATACGCAGTATTTT CASSALAGGPSDTQYF
TRBJ1-2 TRBV11-1 - TGTGCCAGCAGCTCTAGGGCCGGTGGCTACACCTTC CASSSRAGGYTF
TRBJ2-1 TRBV6-6 - TGTGCCAGCAGTTATCCTCGGGGGATGTACAATGAGCAGTTCTTC CASSYPRGMYNEQFF
TRBJ1-1 TRBV2 - TGTGCCAGCAGGTCCGGGACAAACATACCTGAAGCTTTCTTT CASRSGTNIPEAFF
TRBJ2-2 TRBV9 - TGTGCCAGCAGACGGACCACCGGGGAGCTGTTTTTT CASRRTTGELFF
TRBJ2-1 TRBV27 TRBD1 TGTGCCAGCAGTCCACGAGGGACAGGGGGCAATGAGCAGTTCTTC CASSPRGTGGNEQFF